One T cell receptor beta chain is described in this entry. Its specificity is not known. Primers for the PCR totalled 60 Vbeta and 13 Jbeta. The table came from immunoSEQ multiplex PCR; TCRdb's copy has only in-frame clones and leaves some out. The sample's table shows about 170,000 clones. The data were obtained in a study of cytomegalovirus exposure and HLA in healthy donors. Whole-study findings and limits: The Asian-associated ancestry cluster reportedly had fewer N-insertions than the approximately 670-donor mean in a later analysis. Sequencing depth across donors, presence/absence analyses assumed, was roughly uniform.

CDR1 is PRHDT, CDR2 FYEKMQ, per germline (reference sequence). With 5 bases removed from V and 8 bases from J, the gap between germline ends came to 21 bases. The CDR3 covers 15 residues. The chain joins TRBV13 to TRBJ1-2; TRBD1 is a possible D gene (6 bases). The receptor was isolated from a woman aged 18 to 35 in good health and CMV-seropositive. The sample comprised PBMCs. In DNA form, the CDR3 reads TGTGCCAGCAGCGGGAACCAGGGGATAGGAAAGGGCTACACCTTC. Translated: CASSGNQGIGKGYTF.